This T cell receptor (beta chain) appears in the sequencing data of a study of cytomegalovirus exposure and HLA in healthy donors. Points from the study as a whole: Within the 100 to 150 validation repertoires, first-cohort TCR clusters tended to co-occur, according to a later analysis. Associated with cytomegalovirus, according to the listing, were around 170 TCR beta chains.

TCRdb's copy holds only in-frame clones and misses some; the assay was immunoSEQ multiplex PCR. The sample lists approximately 180,000 clones, around nine tenths occurring once. As to this clone: Its antigen is not identified.

V trimming: 4 bases; J trimming: 7 bases; junction bases outside the gene matches: 5. The CDR3 covers 16 residues. The germline V gene encodes CDR1 SGHRS and CDR2 YFSETQ. The donors were in the approximately 110-subject validation cohort; that cohort was separate from the 666-subject first cohort. The chain employs TRBV5-1 and TRBJ2-1, with TRBD2 identical over 16 bases. Sequences were obtained from PBMCs. This clonotype was sampled from a man aged 18 to 35 in good health and CMV-seropositive. The DNA of the CDR3 is TGCGCCAGCAGCCAGGGACTAGCGGGGGGGCGTAATGAGCAGTTCTTC. Amino acid sequence: CASSQGLAGGRNEQFF. Together with reference TRBV5-1 and TRBJ2-1, the CDR3 gives the full variable domain: KAGVTQTPRYLIKTRGQQVTLSCSPISGHRSVSWYQQTPGQGLQFLFEYFSETQRNKGNFPGRFSGRQFSNSRSEMNVSTLELGDSALYLCASSQGLAGGRNEQFFGPGTRLTVL.